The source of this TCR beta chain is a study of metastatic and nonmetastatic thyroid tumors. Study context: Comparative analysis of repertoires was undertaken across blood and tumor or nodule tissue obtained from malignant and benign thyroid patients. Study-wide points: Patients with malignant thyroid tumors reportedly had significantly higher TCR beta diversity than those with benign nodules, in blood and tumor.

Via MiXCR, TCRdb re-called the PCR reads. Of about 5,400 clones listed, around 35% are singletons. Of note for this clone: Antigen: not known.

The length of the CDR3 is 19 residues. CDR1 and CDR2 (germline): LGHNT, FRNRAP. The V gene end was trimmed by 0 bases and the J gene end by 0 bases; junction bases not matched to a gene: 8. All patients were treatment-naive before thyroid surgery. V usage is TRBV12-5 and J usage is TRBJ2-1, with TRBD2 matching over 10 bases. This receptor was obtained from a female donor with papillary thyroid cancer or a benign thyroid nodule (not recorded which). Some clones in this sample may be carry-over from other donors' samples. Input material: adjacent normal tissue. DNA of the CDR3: TGTGCTAGTGGTTTGGTACGGGGGCTAGCGGGAGACTCCTACAATGAGCAGTTCTTC. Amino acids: CASGLVRGLAGDSYNEQFF.